This is a list of T cell receptor beta chains from one sample in a study of blood T cell repertoires in COVID-19. Clones were read by immunoSEQ multiplex PCR, and TCRdb kept only the in-frame ones, dropping some. The table shows about 88,000 clones, with about nine tenths occurring only once. The specimen sequenced was peripheral blood. The receptors come from a human donor with active COVID-19. The donor label of this sample is uncertain. Both conserved end residues are part of each CDR3. The D gene is left open where the match is weak. A row's size may be missing; if present it is once, few, many or a size class.

V,size,D,J,DNA,CDR3
TRBV18,.,.,TRBJ1-5,TGTGCCAGCTCACCACCGAGTAATCAGCCCCAGCATTTT,CASSPPSNQPQHF
TRBV6-1,.,.,TRBJ1-4,TGTGCCAGCAGTGAAGCAAGGGGTGGGGACTATGAAAAACTGTTTTTT,CASSEARGGDYEKLFF
TRBV7-8,.,.,TRBJ2-5,TGTGCCAGCAGCCTCCGGGATCCTCAGTGGGACTCAGAGACCCAGTACTTC,CASSLRDPQWDSETQYF
TRBV11-2,.,.,TRBJ2-3,TGTGCCAGCAGGGGAGGCGGGGACCCCCGGGCAGATACGCAGTATTTT,CASRGGGDPRADTQYF
TRBV7-6,.,TRBD1,TRBJ2-1,TGTGCCAGCAGCTTAAGACGGGACAGGGTCAACAATGAGCAGTTCTTC,CASSLRRDRVNNEQFF
TRBV19,once,TRBD1,TRBJ2-7,TGTGCCAGTAGTTCCCGGGACAGGGGGCTAGCCTACGAGCAGTACTTC,CASSSRDRGLAYEQYF
TRBV9,.,TRBD1,TRBJ1-3,TGTGCCAGCAGCCTGACAGGGGGAAATGGAAACACCATATATTTT,CASSLTGGNGNTIYF
TRBV27,.,TRBD1,TRBJ1-2,TGTGCCAGCAGTTCGGGACAGTACTATGGCTACACCTTC,CASSSGQYYGYTF
TRBV5-4,.,.,TRBJ1-1,TGTGCCAGCAGCCCGGCAGGGGAGATTCGGAACACTGAAGCTTTCTTT,CASSPAGEIRNTEAFF
TRBV28,once,.,TRBJ2-2,TGTGCCAGCAGAAAGGGAGGCGGCGGGGAGCTGTTTTTT,CASRKGGGGELFF
TRBV6-2/TRBV6-3,.,.,TRBJ2-1,TGTGCCAGCAGTACCCCAGGTCGGGGGGCCAATGAGCAGTTCTTC,CASSTPGRGANEQFF
TRBV19,.,TRBD1,TRBJ1-5,TGTGCCAGTAGTCCACGACGTTGGACAGGGATAGGACGCGGAGGGTGGAATCAGCCCCAGCATTTT,CASSPRRWTGIGRGGWNQPQHF
TRBV15,.,.,TRBJ1-1,TGTGCCACCAGCAGATTGACAGCTAACACTGAAGCTTTCTTT,CATSRLTANTEAFF
TRBV3-1/TRBV3-2,.,.,TRBJ2-1,TGTGCCAGCAGGAACCCGGTGGGGGCGGAGAGTGAGCAGTTCTTC,CASRNPVGAESEQFF
TRBV10-3,few,.,TRBJ1-5,TGTGCCACAAACCGGGACAAGAATCAGCCCCAGCATTTT,CATNRDKNQPQHF
TRBV27,.,TRBD2,TRBJ2-7,TGTGCCAGCAGTCAACTAGCGGGGGGCTTCTCCTACGAGCAGTACTTC,CASSQLAGGFSYEQYF